This entry concerns a single TCR beta chain. The sample comes from a study of control samples from healthy donors and cancer patients. Data came from immunoSEQ multiplex PCR; TCRdb stores just in-frame clones and leaves some out. Among approximately 110,000 clones listed, around four fifths were seen once. The CDR3 is 13 amino acids. The germline V gene has CDR1 MNHGY and CDR2 SAAAGT. V was pared by 5 bases and J by 2 bases, with 9 bases between. The TCR sequence derives from a woman aged 45-59 years in good health. What was sequenced was blood. The V and J genes are TRBV6-8 and TRBJ1-2; no clear D. In DNA, the CDR3 is TGTGCCAGCAGTACAAGGAGGAACTATGGCTACACCTTC. Translation: CASSTRRNYGYTF.